This T cell receptor (beta chain) was observed in a study of Graves' ophthalmopathy and Graves' hyperthyroidism. TCR beta CDR3 amplification used RNA transcripts. Investigators did first-round RT-PCR with HTBI primers, then second-round multiplex PCR. Via MiXCR, TCRdb re-called the multiplex PCR reads, giving one row per CDR3 protein. The table lists more than 1,000,000 distinct CDR3 sequences, about 36% of them singletons. From germline, CDR1 is SGHAT and CDR2 FQNNGV. The V end lost 5 bases, the J end lost 6 bases, and 20 bases lay between the germline ends. The CDR3 is made up of 15 amino acids. The receptor was derived from an adult man with Graves' hyperthyroidism. The V call is TRBV11-2, the J call TRBJ2-7; D is perhaps TRBD1 (6 bases). The sample consisted of peripheral blood or thyroid tissue (not recorded which). CDR3 residues: CASSPLQGAIGEQYF. The CDR3 DNA is TGTGCCAGCAGCCCGTTACAGGGTGCGATTGGCGAGCAGTACTTC.